These T cell receptor beta chains were read from a single sample in a study of cytomegalovirus exposure and HLA in healthy donors. Assay used: immunoSEQ multiplex PCR; TCRdb lists only in-frame clones, some missing. This table holds about 130,000 clones, approximately 62% found once. The sequenced material came from PBMCs. Receptor source: a human donor in good health. CDR3s include the opening cysteine and the closing phenylalanine or tryptophan. The order of the fields is J gene, V gene, D gene, clone size, CDR3 protein, CDR3 DNA. The D gene is left open where the match is weak. Part of the rows lack a size; the others show once, few, many or a class for expanded clones.

>TRBJ2-7|TRBV20-1|-|few
CSASQTYEQYF
TGCAGTGCTAGCCAAACCTACGAGCAGTACTTC
>TRBJ2-1|TRBV7-3|TRBD2|-
CASSSNPRLAGGDEQFF
TGTGCCAGCAGCTCAAACCCCAGACTAGCGGGAGGGGATGAGCAGTTCTTC
>TRBJ2-5|TRBV19|-|-
CASSIGGGQETQYF
TGTGCCAGTAGTATAGGAGGGGGCCAAGAGACCCAGTACTTC
>TRBJ2-7|TRBV7-8|TRBD1|-
CASIMGPGQGYEQYF
TGTGCCAGCATCATGGGCCCGGGACAGGGCTACGAGCAGTACTTC
>TRBJ2-3|TRBV28|TRBD2|-
CASSFRREAWADTQYF
TGTGCCAGCAGTTTCAGGCGGGAGGCGTGGGCAGATACGCAGTATTTT
>TRBJ2-2|TRBV2|-|once
CASGLAARAGELFF
TGTGCCAGCGGTCTGGCGGCCCGGGCCGGGGAGCTGTTTTTT
>TRBJ2-1|TRBV4-1|TRBD2|-
CASSSAGGPLNEQFF
TGCGCCAGCAGCTCAGCGGGAGGCCCTTTAAATGAGCAGTTCTTC
>TRBJ2-7|TRBV4-3|-|-
CASSQTGRGTEQYF
TGCGCCAGCAGCCAAACTGGGAGGGGGACCGAGCAGTACTTC
>TRBJ1-1|TRBV28|TRBD1|few
CASSQTGGIAEAFF
TGTGCCAGCAGTCAGACAGGGGGCATCGCTGAAGCTTTCTTT
>TRBJ2-5|TRBV10-1|TRBD2|-
CASRVAGRETQYF
TGCGCCAGCAGAGTAGCGGGTAGGGAGACCCAGTACTTC
>TRBJ2-7|TRBV4-1|TRBD2|-
CASSQEQIGTSAYSYEQYF
TGCGCCAGCAGCCAAGAGCAAATCGGGACTAGCGCTTACTCCTACGAGCAGTACTTC
>TRBJ1-1|TRBV7-2|-|few
CASSLGGGMNTEAFF
TGTGCCAGCAGCTTAGGGGGGGGGATGAACACTGAAGCTTTCTTT
>TRBJ2-7|TRBV27|-|-
CASSLSRGGEQYF
TGTGCCAGCAGTTTATCTAGGGGTGGCGAGCAGTACTTC
>TRBJ2-7|TRBV19|-|-
CASSHRSRSYEQYF
TGTGCCAGTAGTCACAGGTCCCGTTCCTACGAGCAGTACTTC
>TRBJ2-3|TRBV27|-|-
CASSLSTDTQYF
TGTGCCAGCAGTCTGAGCACAGATACGCAGTATTTT
>TRBJ1-4|TRBV19|-|-
CASSRRTTTNEKLFF
TGTGCCAGTAGCCGGAGAACCACAACTAATGAAAAACTGTTTTTT
>TRBJ2-5|TRBV11-3|-|-
CASTTNQGETQYF
TGTGCCAGCACCACCAATCAGGGGGAGACCCAGTACTTC
>TRBJ2-5|TRBV5-1|TRBD2|few
CASSSGGGPETQYF
TGCGCCAGCAGCTCAGGCGGGGGGCCAGAGACCCAGTACTTC
>TRBJ2-1|TRBV7-3|-|-
CASSLSSNNEQFF
TGTGCCAGCAGCTTATCTAGCAACAATGAGCAGTTCTTC
>TRBJ1-2|TRBV4-3|TRBD1|-
CASSQDGGDRGYYGYTF
TGCGCCAGCAGCCAAGATGGGGGGGACAGGGGTTACTATGGCTACACCTTC
>TRBJ2-3|TRBV4-3|-|once
CASSLRTRDRTDTQYF
TGCGCCAGCAGTCTCCGAACCCGGGATCGCACAGATACGCAGTATTTT
>TRBJ2-5|TRBV7-6|TRBD2|once
CASSLDPSLAGGEETQYF
TGTGCCAGCAGCTTAGATCCTTCTCTAGCGGGAGGAGAAGAGACCCAGTACTTC
>TRBJ2-7|TRBV5-6|-|-
CASSLGLPGTYEQYF
TGTGCCAGCAGCTTGGGTTTGCCAGGGACCTACGAGCAGTACTTC
>TRBJ2-4|TRBV5-6|TRBD1|few
CASSLRTGRRAKNIQYF
TGTGCCAGCAGCCTAAGGACAGGGAGGAGGGCCAAAAACATTCAGTACTTC
>TRBJ2-7|TRBV28|-|-
CASSSPPGTGVFYEQYF
TGTGCCAGCAGTTCCCCTCCTGGGACGGGAGTCTTCTACGAGCAGTACTTC
>TRBJ2-1|TRBV11-3|TRBD2|-
CASSKSGKDEQFF
TGTGCCAGCAGCAAGAGCGGGAAGGATGAGCAGTTCTTC
>TRBJ2-1|TRBV19|-|-
CASATSPGNEQFF
TGTGCCAGCGCCACTAGCCCAGGGAATGAGCAGTTCTTC
>TRBJ2-7|TRBV11-3|-|-
CASSKTVLYEQYF
TGTGCCAGCAGCAAAACAGTGCTCTACGAGCAGTACTTC
>TRBJ2-1|TRBV7-9|TRBD1|once
CASSFLDRGHEQFF
TGTGCCAGCAGCTTCTTGGACAGGGGGCATGAGCAGTTCTTC
>TRBJ1-2|TRBV28|-|-
CASSSTGQPNYGYTF
TGTGCCAGCAGTTCAACCGGACAACCGAACTATGGCTACACCTTC
>TRBJ2-7|TRBV6-1|TRBD1|-
CASSLDRGEQYF
TGTGCCAGCAGCTTGGACAGGGGCGAGCAGTACTTC
>TRBJ1-3|TRBV18|-|-
CASSPRIDSGNTIYF
TGTGCCAGCTCACCGCGAATTGACTCTGGAAACACCATATATTTT
>TRBJ1-4|TRBV18|TRBD1|few
CASSPGQGGEKLFF
TGTGCCAGCTCACCTGGACAGGGGGGTGAAAAACTGTTTTTT
>TRBJ2-5|TRBV5-4|TRBD2|-
CASSLRREGPETQYF
TGTGCCAGCAGCTTGAGGCGGGAGGGCCCCGAGACCCAGTACTTC
>TRBJ1-1|TRBV27|-|-
CASRSGTEAFF
TGTGCCAGCAGGTCAGGCACTGAAGCTTTCTTT
>TRBJ2-5|TRBV19|TRBD2|few
CASSIGKAGRRETQYF
TGTGCCAGTAGTATCGGGAAAGCGGGACGGCGAGAGACCCAGTACTTC
>TRBJ1-2|TRBV7-9|-|once
CASSLEGWGRVKGGYTF
TGTGCCAGCAGCTTAGAGGGCTGGGGCAGGGTTAAAGGTGGCTACACCTTC
>TRBJ1-3|TRBV6-1|-|few
CASSAGQFYSGNTIYF
TGTGCCAGCAGTGCCGGACAGTTTTACTCTGGAAACACCATATATTTT
>TRBJ1-4|TRBV5-1|TRBD1|-
CASRLGQGSTNEKLFF
TGCGCCAGCAGGCTGGGACAGGGCTCAACTAATGAAAAACTGTTTTTT
>TRBJ2-7|TRBV27|-|-
CASSFLTSRGEQYF
TGTGCCAGCAGTTTCCTGACGTCTCGCGGCGAGCAGTACTTC
>TRBJ2-7|TRBV7-2|TRBD2|-
CASSLDGAGVPYEQYF
TGTGCCAGCAGCTTAGATGGTGCGGGAGTTCCCTACGAGCAGTACTTC
>TRBJ1-5|TRBV29-1|-|-
CSVQGESNQPQHF
TGCAGCGTTCAAGGGGAGAGCAATCAGCCCCAGCATTTT
>TRBJ1-1|TRBV7-2|TRBD1|-
CASSQQHRGARLNTEAFF
TGTGCCAGCAGCCAACAACACAGGGGCGCCCGGTTGAACACTGAAGCTTTCTTT
>TRBJ2-7|TRBV29-1|-|-
CSVAGGNEQYF
TGCAGCGTTGCCGGGGGTAACGAGCAGTACTTC
>TRBJ2-3|TRBV11-3|TRBD2|few
CASSNPGLASDTQYF
TGTGCCAGCAGCAACCCGGGACTAGCCTCAGATACGCAGTATTTT
>TRBJ2-7|TRBV19|TRBD2|-
CASSIGYVGTSGRGDEQYF
TGTGCCAGTAGTATTGGCTACGTGGGGACTAGCGGGAGAGGGGACGAGCAGTACTTC
>TRBJ2-1|TRBV5-1|TRBD2|-
CASSLGVRSGGGYNEQFF
TGCGCCAGCAGCTTGGGTGTCCGAAGCGGGGGGGGTTACAATGAGCAGTTCTTC
>TRBJ2-7|TRBV7-6|TRBD2|-
CASSSEPGLAGVYEQYF
TGTGCCAGCAGCTCAGAACCAGGCTTAGCGGGAGTGTACGAGCAGTACTTC
>TRBJ2-7|TRBV25-1|-|-
CASSEYIPGGGTEQYF
TGTGCCAGCAGTGAATATATTCCGGGGGGCGGAACTGAGCAGTACTTC
>TRBJ2-3|TRBV13|TRBD2|-
CASSLGAGGADTQYF
TGTGCCAGCAGCTTAGGTGCGGGAGGGGCAGATACGCAGTATTTT
>TRBJ2-7|TRBV7-6|-|-
CASSNTGGNEQYF
TGTGCCAGCAGCAATACGGGCGGGAACGAGCAGTACTTC
>TRBJ2-6|TRBV6-6|-|once
CASSFTNSGANVLTF
TGTGCCAGCAGTTTCACTAACTCTGGGGCCAACGTCCTGACTTTC
>TRBJ2-1|TRBV14|-|-
CASSQDPGSYNEQFF
TGTGCCAGCAGCCAAGATCCCGGGAGTTACAATGAGCAGTTCTTC
>TRBJ2-7|TRBV7-2|-|-
CASSWTDPYEQYF
TGTGCCAGCAGCTGGACAGATCCCTACGAGCAGTACTTC
>TRBJ2-3|TRBV5-1|TRBD2|-
CASSGRRGSTDTQYF
TGCGCCAGCAGCGGGAGGCGGGGGAGCACAGATACGCAGTATTTT